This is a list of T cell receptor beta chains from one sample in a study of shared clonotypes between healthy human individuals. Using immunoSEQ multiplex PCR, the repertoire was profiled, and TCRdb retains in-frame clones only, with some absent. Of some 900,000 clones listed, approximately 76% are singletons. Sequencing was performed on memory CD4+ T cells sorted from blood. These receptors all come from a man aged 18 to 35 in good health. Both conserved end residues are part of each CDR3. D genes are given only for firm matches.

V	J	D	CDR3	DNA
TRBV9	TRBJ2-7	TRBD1	CASSPEGQGIYEQYF	TGTGCCAGCAGCCCCGAGGGACAGGGGATCTACGAGCAGTACTTC
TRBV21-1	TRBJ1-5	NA	CASRGISGTEHQPQHF	TGTGCCAGCAGAGGTATTTCCGGGACAGAGCATCAGCCCCAGCATTTT
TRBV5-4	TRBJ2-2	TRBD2	CASSAGLAGMNGELFF	TGTGCCAGCAGCGCGGGACTAGCGGGAATGAACGGGGAGCTGTTTTTT
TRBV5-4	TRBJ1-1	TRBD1	CASSLFRTGRVDAEAFF	TGTGCCAGCAGCCTCTTTAGGACAGGTCGAGTTGATGCTGAAGCTTTCTTT
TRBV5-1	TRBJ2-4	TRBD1	CASSSTQGAQNIQYF	TGCGCCAGCAGCTCGACCCAGGGGGCCCAAAACATTCAGTACTTC
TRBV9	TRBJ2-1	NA	CASSVQGSSYNEQFF	TGTGCCAGCAGCGTTCAGGGTAGCTCCTACAATGAGCAGTTCTTC
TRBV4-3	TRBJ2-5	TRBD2	CASSQEAGVGAQYF	TGCGCCAGCAGCCAAGAGGCGGGGGTAGGGGCCCAGTACTTC
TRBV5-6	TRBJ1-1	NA	CASSLRVSWAGHPAFF	TGTGCCAGCAGCTTGCGAGTGTCCTGGGCAGGGCATCCAGCTTTCTTT
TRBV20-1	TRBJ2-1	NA	CSAGQGNEQFF	TGCAGTGCTGGGCAGGGAAATGAGCAGTTCTTC
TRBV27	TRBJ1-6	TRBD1	CASSPWTGGNSPLHF	TGTGCCAGCAGTCCTTGGACAGGGGGGAATTCACCCCTCCACTTT
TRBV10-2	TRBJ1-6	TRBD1	CASRGQVNSPLHF	TGCGCCAGCAGGGGACAGGTTAATTCACCCCTCCACTTT